Below, 31 T cell receptor beta chains from the same sample are listed, as sequenced in a study of Ad26.COV2.S vaccination and SARS-CoV-2 variants. Treatment denoted: approximately 18 received Ad26.COV2.S at low or high dose, single or two shots; about five received placebo; per-sample allocation not given. Material that was analyzed had been drawn on day 63 after the first vaccine or placebo injection. Sequencing used immunoSEQ multiplex PCR; TCRdb keeps in-frame clones, though not all of them. Of about 400,000 clones listed, approximately 91% are singletons. The sequences come from peripheral blood, collected in a trial of Ad26.COV2.S vaccine versus placebo. All receptors come from a person between 18 and 59 years old who received the Ad26.COV2.S COVID-19 vaccine or a placebo.

Only a few counts were recorded for this clone. The V call is TRBV24-1, the J call TRBJ2-1; D unclear. The V gene lost 4 bases and the J gene lost 0 bases, with 15 bases spanning the gap. CDR1 and CDR2 (germline): KGHDR, SFDVKD. This CDR3 has 17 residues. Written as DNA, the CDR3 is TGTGCCACCAGTGACCCTAGTCGGGTCTCCTCCTACAATGAGCAGTTCTTC. Its protein is CATSDPSRVSSYNEQFF.

This clone occurred once. The rearrangement links TRBV27 to TRBJ2-3, with 10 bases that match TRBD1. CDR1 is MNHEY, CDR2 SMNVEV, per germline (reference sequence). J lost 2 bases, V lost 8 bases, and 13 bases had no gene match. This CDR3 spans 17 amino acids. CDR3 DNA sequence: TGTGCCAGCCGCGTCGGAGGGGGACAGGGGATCACAGATACGCAGTATTTT. Protein: CASRVGGGQGITDTQYF.

The gene calls are TRBV2 and TRBJ1-2; weak D call: TRBD1 (5 bases). Germline loops: CDR1 SNHLY, CDR2 FYNNEI. CDR3 length: 13 amino acids. V dropped 5 bases and J dropped 4 bases, with 11 bases sitting between them. As DNA, the CDR3 is TGTGCCAGCAGTAGGGGTTTCGGCTATGGCTACACCTTC. This translates into CASSRGFGYGYTF.

The chain is built from TRBV5-1 and TRBJ2-2; 12 nucleotides align to TRBD1. Germline CDR1 and CDR2: SGHRS and YFSETQ. The CDR3 length is 17 residues. V dropped 4 bases and J dropped 6; count of bases not matched to a gene: 10. In nucleotides, the CDR3 is TGCGCCAGCAGCCTAACACCGGGACAGGGGGCTTCCGGGGAGCTGTTTTTT. As protein: CASSLTPGQGASGELFF.

Comment on this clone: Distinct nucleotide sequences in the sample also encode this CDR3. V usage is TRBV7-8 and J usage is TRBJ2-7, with D perhaps TRBD1 (6 bases). V was clipped by 3 bases and J by 0 bases, with 6 bases between them. CDR3 length equals 13 residues. The germline CDR1 and CDR2 sequences are SGHVS and FQNEAQ. The CDR3 nucleotides are TGTGCCAGCAGCTTGGACAGCTCCTACGAGCAGTACTTC. Translating it yields CASSLDSSYEQYF.

The rearrangement joins TRBV5-4 to TRBJ2-4, with 12 bases lining up with TRBD1. The CDR3 totals 14 residues. J gave up 6 bases and V 3 bases, and 1 base lay outside the gene matches. Germline CDR1 and CDR2: SGHNT and YYREEE (reference sequence). This chain's CDR3 is CASSWGQGANIQYF. The CDR3 coding sequence is TGTGCCAGCAGCTGGGGACAGGGGGCAAACATTCAGTACTTC.

This sequence joins TRBV28 and TRBJ2-5, with 8 bases identical to TRBD1. The germline gives CDR1 MDHEN, CDR2 SYDVKM. J lost 2 bases, V lost 4 bases, and 9 bases had no gene match. The CDR3 spans 16 residues. CDR3 residues: CASSWGQVGLQETQYF. DNA for the CDR3: TGTGCCAGCAGTTGGGGACAGGTTGGTCTTCAAGAGACCCAGTACTTC.

The genes are TRBV28 and TRBJ1-5; D is uncertain. Trimming pared 5 bases from V and 9 bases from J, leaving 14 bases between. This CDR3 region has 13 residues. The V gene's germline CDR1 is MDHEN and CDR2 SYDVKM. CDR3 nucleotide sequence: TGTGCCAGCAGTGCTGGACCGGATCTGCCCCAGCATTTT. It yields the protein CASSAGPDLPQHF.

A note on this clone: The junction departs from the called germline gene at one end, perhaps through a read error. The rearrangement links TRBV5-1 to TRBJ2-1, with TRBD1 matching 9 bases. This CDR3 has 15 amino acids. CDR1 is SGHRS, CDR2 YFSETQ, per germline. CDR3 DNA sequence: TGCGCCAGCAGTTTGGACAGGGGCTTCTACAATGAGCAGTTCTTC. Protein product: CASSLDRGFYNEQFF.

This clone is a singleton in its sample. The rearrangement uses TRBV7-8 and TRBJ2-3; TRBD1 aligns across 8 bases. This CDR3 is built from 17 residues. Germline loops: CDR1 SGHVS, CDR2 FQNEAQ. V shed 3 bases, J shed 3 bases, and the junction held 11 bases outside the gene matches. CDR3 region: CASSFVPDRGNTDTQYF. CDR3 nucleotide sequence: TGTGCCAGCAGCTTTGTCCCAGACAGGGGAAATACAGATACGCAGTATTTT.

V and J are TRBV5-4 and TRBJ2-3, with D perhaps matching TRBD2 (5 bases). Germline loops: CDR1 SGHNT, CDR2 YYREEE (reference sequence). V lost 0 bases and J 6 bases, leaving 14 bases between the germline ends. The CDR3 has 15 residues. The CDR3 nucleotides read TGTGCCAGCAGCTTGGTAGGCCTAGCCCGTGATACGCAGTATTTT. This gives the protein CASSLVGLARDTQYF. Looking up the rest from reference TRBV5-4 and TRBJ2-3 gives the full variable domain: ETGVTQSPTHLIKTRGQQVTLRCSSQSGHNTVSWYQQALGQGPQFIFQYYREEENGRGNFPPRFSGLQFPNYSSELNVNALELDDSALYLCASSLVGLARDTQYFGPGTRLTVL.

The gene calls are TRBV18 and TRBJ1-5; D gene ambiguous. V lost 1 base, J lost 6 bases, and 16 bases lay in between. CDR3 length: 16 residues. Looked up from germline, CDR1 is KGHSH and CDR2 is LQKENI. CDR3 in amino acids: CASSPQESAKGQPQHF. DNA for the CDR3: TGTGCCAGCTCACCACAGGAGTCCGCGAAGGGTCAGCCCCAGCATTTT.

The CDR3 is CASSPQGGLHYGYTF. CDR3 DNA sequence: TGCGCCAGCAGCCCCCAGGGAGGACTCCACTATGGCTACACCTTC. V usage is TRBV4-1 and J usage is TRBJ1-2, with D possibly TRBD1 on 5 matching bases. The germline V gene has CDR1 MGHRA and CDR2 YSYEKL. The germline V and J ends were trimmed by 4 bases and 3 bases, with 15 bases remaining between them. There are 15 residues in the CDR3.

The genes are TRBV29-1 and TRBJ2-1; D not certain. The CDR3 has 14 residues. Germline CDR1 reads SQVTM; CDR2 reads ANQGSEA. The CDR3: CSSSSRGAYNEQFF. CDR3 DNA: TGCAGTTCTAGTTCTAGAGGTGCCTACAATGAGCAGTTCTTC.

This chain connects TRBV4-1 to TRBJ1-6; D is possibly TRBD1 (5 bases). The ends were cut back, 0 bases at V and 10 bases at J, with 16 bases in the middle. The CDR3 loop spans 16 amino acids. CDR1 is MGHRA and CDR2 is YSYEKL in the germline V gene. CDR3 protein: CASSQESRQGQSPLHF. In DNA, the CDR3 is TGCGCCAGCAGCCAAGAGAGTCGGCAGGGCCAGTCACCCCTCCACTTT.

The CDR3 protein is CASSLVHRGSNSPLHF. As DNA, the CDR3 is TGTGCCAGCAGCTTAGTCCACAGGGGAAGCAATTCACCCCTCCACTTT. The chain carries TRBV7-2 and TRBJ1-6, with 7 nucleotides matching TRBD1. The CDR3 totals 16 residues. The germline V gene encodes CDR1 SGHTA and CDR2 FQGNSA. The V segment lost 1 base and the J segment 7 bases; nucleotides outside the gene matches: 7.

J is TRBJ2-2 and V is TRBV7-9, with 11 bases that match TRBD1. The V and J ends lost 5 bases and 5 bases, in that order; junction bases with no gene match: 4. This CDR3 has 15 residues. Germline CDR1 is SEHNR and CDR2 is FQNEAQ (reference sequence). The CDR3 DNA follows: TGTGCCAGCAGCCCGGACAGGGGGCGGACCGGGGAGCTGTTTTTT. Residues: CASSPDRGRTGELFF.

In regard to this clone: The sample has other DNA sequences that encode this CDR3 too. V and J are TRBV7-9 and TRBJ2-1, with D unclear. The CDR3 has 12 amino acids. In germline, CDR1 is SEHNR, CDR2 FQNEAQ (reference sequence). Trimming removed 5 bases at V and 10 bases at J, with 12 bases between. The CDR3 DNA reads as TGTGCCAGCAGCCTGGGAAGCGTCGAGCAGTTCTTC. Amino acid sequence: CASSLGSVEQFF. The complete variable domain, with remaining parts taken from reference TRBV7-9 and TRBJ2-1, reads DTGVSQNPRHKITKRGQNVTFRCDPISEHNRLYWYRQTLGQGPEFLTYFQNEAQLEKSRLLSDRFSAERPKGSFSTLEIQRTEQGDSAMYLCASSLGSVEQFFGPGTRLTVL.

The chain recombines TRBV28 with TRBJ2-7; 11 bases fit TRBD2. Germline CDR1 MDHEN, CDR2 SYDVKM. This CDR3 is built from 20 residues. Losses at the gene ends were 6 bases for V and 0 bases for J; bases not matched to a gene: 19. The CDR3 is CASRASRFPSGRPPSYEQYF. The CDR3 coding sequence is TGTGCCAGCAGGGCCAGCCGCTTTCCTAGCGGGAGGCCCCCCTCCTACGAGCAGTACTTC. The entire variable domain, with the rest obtained from reference TRBV28 and TRBJ2-7, is as follows: DVKVTQSSRYLVKRTGEKVFLECVQDMDHENMFWYRQDPGLGLRLIYFSYDVKMKEKGDIPEGYSVSREKKERFSLILESASTNQTSMYLCASRASRFPSGRPPSYEQYFGPGTRLTVT.

V is TRBV18 and J is TRBJ2-1, with TRBD1 matching over 12 bases. Per the germline V gene, CDR1 is KGHSH and CDR2 is LQKENI. V shed 4 bases and J 8 bases; nucleotides not matched to a gene: 9. The CDR3 sequence is 16 residues long. In DNA form, the CDR3 reads TGTGCCAGCTCACTCTTCACGGGACAGGGGGCCCATGAGCAGTTCTTC. Translated: CASSLFTGQGAHEQFF.

J is TRBJ2-2 and V is TRBV7-9, with D perhaps being TRBD1 or TRBD2 (5 bases each). CDR1 and CDR2 (germline): SEHNR, FQNEAQ (reference sequence). This CDR3 region has 13 residues. The V end lost 11 bases, the J end lost 4 bases, and 14 bases lay between the germline ends. CDR3 amino acids: CAETEGPTGELFF. In DNA, the CDR3 is TGTGCCGAAACAGAGGGGCCCACCGGGGAGCTGTTTTTT.

The chain carries TRBV5-5 and TRBJ1-5, with D unresolved. The germline V gene has CDR1 SGHKS and CDR2 YYEKEE (reference sequence). The CDR3 spans 17 residues. The V gene lost 4 bases and the J gene lost 1 base, with 18 bases spanning the gap. CDR3 coding DNA: TGTGCCAGCAGCCCCCCGTGGCAGGCCCACAGCAATCAGCCCCAGCATTTT. Amino acids: CASSPPWQAHSNQPQHF.

The gene calls are TRBV28 and TRBJ2-4; 9 nucleotides agree with TRBD1. The ends lost 5 bases at V and 9 bases at J; junction bases unmatched: 11. Germline V gene lookup returns CDR1 MDHEN and CDR2 SYDVKM. CDR3 length: 15 amino acids. The CDR3 protein is CASSHDPGQGGIQYF. CDR3 nucleotides: TGTGCCAGCAGTCACGACCCGGGACAGGGAGGCATTCAGTACTTC.

The chain uses TRBV20-1 and TRBJ1-2; D may be TRBD1 (6 bases). The V end lost 3 bases, the J end lost 4 bases, and 18 bases lay between the germline ends. CDR1 and CDR2 (germline): DFQATT, SNEGSKA (reference sequence). The CDR3 loop spans 15 amino acids. The CDR3 region has the DNA TGCAGTGCTAGTCCCCCAGGGGAATGGGGCTATGGCTACACCTTC. Translating gives CSASPPGEWGYGYTF.

The genes are TRBV7-9 and TRBJ1-2; the D gene is possibly TRBD1 (6 bases). Germline values: CDR1 SEHNR, CDR2 FQNEAQ (reference sequence). V was cut by 5 bases and J by 0 bases, with 16 bases left in between. The length of the CDR3 is 16 residues. The CDR3: CASSPITGNSNYGYTF. The CDR3, as DNA: TGTGCCAGCAGCCCGATTACAGGGAACTCTAACTATGGCTACACCTTC. The entire variable domain, with the rest obtained from reference TRBV7-9 and TRBJ1-2, is as follows: DTGVSQNPRHKITKRGQNVTFRCDPISEHNRLYWYRQTLGQGPEFLTYFQNEAQLEKSRLLSDRFSAERPKGSFSTLEIQRTEQGDSAMYLCASSPITGNSNYGYTFGSGTRLTVV.

The V and J genes are TRBV15 and TRBJ2-3, with 10 bases lining up with TRBD2. Germline loops: CDR1 LNHNV, CDR2 YYDKDF (reference sequence). The CDR3 spans 17 residues. V gave up 2 bases and J gave up 5 bases; unmatched junction bases: 10. The CDR3 DNA reads as TGTGCCACCAGCAGATCCCCCGGGACTAGCGTAATAGATACGCAGTATTTT. This sequence encodes CATSRSPGTSVIDTQYF.

This chain links TRBV30 with TRBJ1-1; TRBD1 might be the D (5 bases). The germline gives CDR1 GTSNPN, CDR2 SVGIG (reference sequence). The CDR3 covers 12 residues. Trimming cost V 7 bases and J 1 base, with 10 bases left between them. CDR3 nucleotides: TGTGCCTCGAAAACAGGGAACACTGAAGCTTTCTTT. It codes for CASKTGNTEAFF.

The chain employs TRBV11-2 and TRBJ1-6, with 7 bases fitting TRBD1. The CDR3 runs 15 residues. V lost 5 bases and J lost 9; bases outside the gene matches: 10. Germline V gives CDR1 SGHAT, CDR2 FQNNGV. CDR3 bases: TGTGCCAGCAGCAAGCCCGCAGGGGGTGGTTCACCCCTCCACTTT. This codes for CASSKPAGGGSPLHF.

The V call is TRBV4-1, the J call TRBJ2-7; D is ambiguous. The V gene lost 1 base and the J gene lost 2 bases, with 12 bases spanning the gap. Germline CDR1 and CDR2: MGHRA and YSYEKL. CDR3 size: 15 residues. The CDR3 here is CASSQVPGETYEQYF. The CDR3 DNA reads as TGCGCCAGCAGCCAAGTTCCAGGAGAAACCTACGAGCAGTACTTC.

V usage is TRBV28 and J usage is TRBJ1-3; 7 bases are a match to TRBD1. The germline gives CDR1 MDHEN, CDR2 SYDVKM. J gave up 0 bases and V 7 bases, and 9 bases lay outside the gene matches. The CDR3 loop spans 16 amino acids. The CDR3 DNA reads as TGTGCCAGCACCCAACCCGACAGGGACTCTGGAAACACCATATATTTT. Protein: CASTQPDRDSGNTIYF.

The J gene is TRBJ1-4, the V gene TRBV18; 7 bases line up with TRBD1. Trimming took 0 bases from V and 4 from J; bases not matched to a gene: 2. This CDR3 comprises 15 residues. Germline CDR1 and CDR2: KGHSH and LQKENI. The CDR3 is CASSPPAGGNEKLFF. Written as DNA, the CDR3 is TGTGCCAGCTCACCACCGGCAGGGGGTAATGAAAAACTGTTTTTT.